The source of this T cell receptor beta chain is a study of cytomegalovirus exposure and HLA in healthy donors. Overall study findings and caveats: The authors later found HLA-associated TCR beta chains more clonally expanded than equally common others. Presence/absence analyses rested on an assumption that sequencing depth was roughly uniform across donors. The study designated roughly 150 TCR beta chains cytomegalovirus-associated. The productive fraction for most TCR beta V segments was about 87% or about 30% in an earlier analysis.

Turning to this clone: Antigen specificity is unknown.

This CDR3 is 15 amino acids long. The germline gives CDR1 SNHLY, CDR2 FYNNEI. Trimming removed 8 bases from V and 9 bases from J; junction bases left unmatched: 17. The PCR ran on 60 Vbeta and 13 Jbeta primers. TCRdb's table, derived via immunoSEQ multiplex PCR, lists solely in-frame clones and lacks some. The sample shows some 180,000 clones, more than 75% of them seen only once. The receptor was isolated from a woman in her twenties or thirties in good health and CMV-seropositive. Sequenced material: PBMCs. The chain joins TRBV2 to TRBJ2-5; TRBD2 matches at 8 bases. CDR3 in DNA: TGTGCCAGCCGGGGGCAGCGGGGTCCAGCGGGGGCCCAGTACTTC. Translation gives CASRGQRGPAGAQYF.